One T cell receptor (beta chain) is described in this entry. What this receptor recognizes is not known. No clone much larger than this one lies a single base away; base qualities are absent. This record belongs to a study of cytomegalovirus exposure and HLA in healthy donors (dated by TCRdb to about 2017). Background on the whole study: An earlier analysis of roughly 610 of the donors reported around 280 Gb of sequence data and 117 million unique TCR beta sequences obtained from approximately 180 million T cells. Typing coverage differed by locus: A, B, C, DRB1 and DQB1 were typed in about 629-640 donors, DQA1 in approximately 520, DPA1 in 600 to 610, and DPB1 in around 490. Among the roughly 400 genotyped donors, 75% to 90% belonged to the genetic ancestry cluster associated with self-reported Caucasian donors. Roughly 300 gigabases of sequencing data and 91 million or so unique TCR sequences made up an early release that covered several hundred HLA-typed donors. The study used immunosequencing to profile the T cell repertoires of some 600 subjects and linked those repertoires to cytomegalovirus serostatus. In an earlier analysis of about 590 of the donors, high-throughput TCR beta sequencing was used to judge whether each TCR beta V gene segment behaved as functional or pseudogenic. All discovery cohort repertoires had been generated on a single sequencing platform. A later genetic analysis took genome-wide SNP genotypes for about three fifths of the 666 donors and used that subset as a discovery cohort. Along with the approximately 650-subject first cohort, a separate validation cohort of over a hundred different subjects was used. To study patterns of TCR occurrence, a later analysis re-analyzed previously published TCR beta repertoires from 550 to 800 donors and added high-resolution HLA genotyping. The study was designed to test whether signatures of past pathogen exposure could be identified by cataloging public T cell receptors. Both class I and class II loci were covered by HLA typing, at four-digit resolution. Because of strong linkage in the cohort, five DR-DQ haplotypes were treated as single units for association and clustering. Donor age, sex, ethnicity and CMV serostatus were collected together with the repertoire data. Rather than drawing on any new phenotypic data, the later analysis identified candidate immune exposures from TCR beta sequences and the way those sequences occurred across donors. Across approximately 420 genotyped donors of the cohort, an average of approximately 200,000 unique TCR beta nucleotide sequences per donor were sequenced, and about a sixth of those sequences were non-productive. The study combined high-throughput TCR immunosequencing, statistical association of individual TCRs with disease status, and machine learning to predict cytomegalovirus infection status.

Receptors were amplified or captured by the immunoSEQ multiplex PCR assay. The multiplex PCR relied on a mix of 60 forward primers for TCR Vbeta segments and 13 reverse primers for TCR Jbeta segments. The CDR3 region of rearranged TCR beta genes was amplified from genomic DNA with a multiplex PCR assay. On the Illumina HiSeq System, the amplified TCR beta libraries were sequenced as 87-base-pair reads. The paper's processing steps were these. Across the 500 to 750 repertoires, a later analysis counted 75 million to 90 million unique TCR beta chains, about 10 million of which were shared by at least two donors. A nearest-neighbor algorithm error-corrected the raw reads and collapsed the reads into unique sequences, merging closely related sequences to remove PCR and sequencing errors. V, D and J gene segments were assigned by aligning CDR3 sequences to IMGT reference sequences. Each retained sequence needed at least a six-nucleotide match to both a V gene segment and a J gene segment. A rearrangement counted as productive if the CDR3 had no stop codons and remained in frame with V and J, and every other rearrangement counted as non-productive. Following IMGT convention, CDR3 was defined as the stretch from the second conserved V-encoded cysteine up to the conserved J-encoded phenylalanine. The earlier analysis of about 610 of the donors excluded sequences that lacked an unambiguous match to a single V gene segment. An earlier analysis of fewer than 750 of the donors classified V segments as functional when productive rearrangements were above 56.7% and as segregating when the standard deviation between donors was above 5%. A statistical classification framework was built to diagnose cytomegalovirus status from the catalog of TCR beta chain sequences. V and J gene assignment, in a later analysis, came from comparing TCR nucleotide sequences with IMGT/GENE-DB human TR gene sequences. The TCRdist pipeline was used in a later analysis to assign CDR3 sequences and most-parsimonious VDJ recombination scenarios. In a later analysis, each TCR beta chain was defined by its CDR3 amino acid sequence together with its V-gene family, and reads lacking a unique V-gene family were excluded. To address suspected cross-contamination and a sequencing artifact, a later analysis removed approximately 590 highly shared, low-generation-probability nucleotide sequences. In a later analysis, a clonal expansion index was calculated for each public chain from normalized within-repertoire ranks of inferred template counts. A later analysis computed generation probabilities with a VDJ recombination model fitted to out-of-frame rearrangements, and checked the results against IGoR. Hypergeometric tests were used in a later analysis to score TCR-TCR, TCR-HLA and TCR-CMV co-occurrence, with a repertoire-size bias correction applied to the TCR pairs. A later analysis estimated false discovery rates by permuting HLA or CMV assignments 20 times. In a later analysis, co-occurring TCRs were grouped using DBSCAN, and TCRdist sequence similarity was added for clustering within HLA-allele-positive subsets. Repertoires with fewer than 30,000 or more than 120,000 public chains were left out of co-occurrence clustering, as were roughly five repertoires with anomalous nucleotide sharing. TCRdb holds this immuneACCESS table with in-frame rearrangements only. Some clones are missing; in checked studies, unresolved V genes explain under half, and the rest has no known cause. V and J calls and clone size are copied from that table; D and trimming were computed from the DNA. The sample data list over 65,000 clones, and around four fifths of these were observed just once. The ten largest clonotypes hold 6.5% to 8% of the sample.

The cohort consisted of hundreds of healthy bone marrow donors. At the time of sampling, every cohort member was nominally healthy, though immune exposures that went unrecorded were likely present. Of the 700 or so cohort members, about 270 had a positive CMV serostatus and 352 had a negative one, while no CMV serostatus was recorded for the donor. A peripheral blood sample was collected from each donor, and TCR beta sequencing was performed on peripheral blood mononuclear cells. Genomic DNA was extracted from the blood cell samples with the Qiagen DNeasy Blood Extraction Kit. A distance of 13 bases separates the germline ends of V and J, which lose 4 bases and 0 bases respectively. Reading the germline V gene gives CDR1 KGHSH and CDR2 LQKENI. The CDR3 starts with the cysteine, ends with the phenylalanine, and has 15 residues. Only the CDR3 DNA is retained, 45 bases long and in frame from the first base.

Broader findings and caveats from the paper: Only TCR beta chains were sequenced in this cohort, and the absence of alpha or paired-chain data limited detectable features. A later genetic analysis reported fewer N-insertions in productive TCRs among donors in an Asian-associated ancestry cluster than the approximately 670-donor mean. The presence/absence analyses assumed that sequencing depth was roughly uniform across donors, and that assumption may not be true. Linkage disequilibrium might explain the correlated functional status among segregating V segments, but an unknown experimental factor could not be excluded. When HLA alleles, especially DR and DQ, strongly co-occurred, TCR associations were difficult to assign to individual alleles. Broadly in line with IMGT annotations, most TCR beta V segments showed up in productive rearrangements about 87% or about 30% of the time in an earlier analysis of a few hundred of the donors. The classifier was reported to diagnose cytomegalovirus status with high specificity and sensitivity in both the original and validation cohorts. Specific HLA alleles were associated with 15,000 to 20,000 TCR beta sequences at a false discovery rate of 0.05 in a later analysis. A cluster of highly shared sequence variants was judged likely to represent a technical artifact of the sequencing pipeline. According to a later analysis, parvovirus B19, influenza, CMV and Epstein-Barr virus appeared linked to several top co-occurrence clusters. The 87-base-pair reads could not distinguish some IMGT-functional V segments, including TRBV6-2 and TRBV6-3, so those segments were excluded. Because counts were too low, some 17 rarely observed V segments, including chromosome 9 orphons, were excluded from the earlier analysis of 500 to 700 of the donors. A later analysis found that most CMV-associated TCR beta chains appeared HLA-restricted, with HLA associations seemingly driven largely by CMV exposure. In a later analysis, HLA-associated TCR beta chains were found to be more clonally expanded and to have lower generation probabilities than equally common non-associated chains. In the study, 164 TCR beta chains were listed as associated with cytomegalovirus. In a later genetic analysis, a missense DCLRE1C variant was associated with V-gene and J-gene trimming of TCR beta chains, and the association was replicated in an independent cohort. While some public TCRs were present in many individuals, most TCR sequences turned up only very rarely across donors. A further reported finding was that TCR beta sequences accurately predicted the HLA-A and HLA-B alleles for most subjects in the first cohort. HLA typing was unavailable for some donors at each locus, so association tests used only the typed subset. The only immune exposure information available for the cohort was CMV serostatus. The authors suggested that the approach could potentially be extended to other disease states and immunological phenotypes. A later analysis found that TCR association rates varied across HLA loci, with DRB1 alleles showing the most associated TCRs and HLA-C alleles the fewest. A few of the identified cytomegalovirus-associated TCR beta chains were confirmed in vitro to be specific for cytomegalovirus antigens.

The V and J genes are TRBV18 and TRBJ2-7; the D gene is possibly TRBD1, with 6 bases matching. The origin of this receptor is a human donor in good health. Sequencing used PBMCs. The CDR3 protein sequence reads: CASSRNRDPSYEQYF. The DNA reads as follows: TGTGCCAGCTCACGCAACAGGGACCCCTCCTACGAGCAGTACTTC. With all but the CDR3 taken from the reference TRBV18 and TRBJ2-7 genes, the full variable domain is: NAGVMQNPRHLVRRRGQEARLRCSPMKGHSHVYWYRQLPEEGLKFMVYLQKENIIDESGMPKERFSAEFPKEGPSILRIQQVVRGDSAAYFCASSRNRDPSYEQYFGPGTRLTVT.